This T cell receptor beta chain was sequenced during a study of blood T cells in healthy people across ages. Details on this clonotype: A junction end diverges from the germline sequence, so it may reflect a read error.

Together with a sample-barcoded 5' primer, a J-beta primer mix was included in a second PCR lasting roughly 6 to 12 cycles. Each CDR3 protein gets one entry after TCRdb re-called the 5' RACE reads with MiXCR. The sample carries about 1.8 million distinct CDR3 sequences, just under 50% recorded once. Germline CDR1 and CDR2: LGHNA and YSLEER. The CDR3 contains 15 residues. The chain has TRBV4-3 and TRBJ1-4; weak D call: TRBD1 (6 bases). The sample consisted of blood. The sequence came from a woman between 35 and 50 years old in good health. CDR3 residues: CTSTRSQGNQEKLFF. The CDR3 DNA is TGCACCAGCACCCGATCCCAGGGGAATCAGGAAAAACTGTTTTTT.